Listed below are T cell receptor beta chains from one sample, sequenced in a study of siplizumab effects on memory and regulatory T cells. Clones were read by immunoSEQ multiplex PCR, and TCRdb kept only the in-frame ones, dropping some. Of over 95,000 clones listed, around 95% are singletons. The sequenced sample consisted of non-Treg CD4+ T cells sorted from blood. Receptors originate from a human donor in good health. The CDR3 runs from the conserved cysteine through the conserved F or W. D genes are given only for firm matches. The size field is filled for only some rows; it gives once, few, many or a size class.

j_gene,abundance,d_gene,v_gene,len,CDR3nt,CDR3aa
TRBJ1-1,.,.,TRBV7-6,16,TGTGCCAGCAGCTTAGTAGTGGCGGGGGGCGGGACTGAAGCTTTCTTT,CASSLVVAGGGTEAFF
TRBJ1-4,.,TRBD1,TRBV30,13,TGTGCCTGGAGCTCCCAGGGGGGTGAAAAACTGTTTTTT,CAWSSQGGEKLFF
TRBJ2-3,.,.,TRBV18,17,TGTGCCAGCTCACCGCCGACCGGGACAAGCAAGACAGATACGCAGTATTTT,CASSPPTGTSKTDTQYF
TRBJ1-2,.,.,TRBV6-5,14,TGTGCCAGCAGTTACTCGTTCGGACCGTGGGGCTACACCTTC,CASSYSFGPWGYTF
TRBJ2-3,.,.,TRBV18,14,TGTGCCAGCTCACCGATGGCGAGCAGCGATACGCAGTATTTT,CASSPMASSDTQYF
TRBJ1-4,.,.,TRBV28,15,TGTGCCAGCAGGCTCCCCGGCGCAACTAATGAAAAACTGTTTTTT,CASRLPGATNEKLFF
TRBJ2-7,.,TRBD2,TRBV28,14,TGTGCCAGCATCCATTCCGGCGGGGGATACGAGCAGTACTTC,CASIHSGGGYEQYF
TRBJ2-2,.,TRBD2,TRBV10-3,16,TGTGCCATCAGTGAGTCGGGAGGGAGGGGCACCGGGGAGCTGTTTTTT,CAISESGGRGTGELFF
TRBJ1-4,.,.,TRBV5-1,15,TGCGCCAGCAGCTTGGGAACAGGACAGAATGAAAAACTGTTTTTT,CASSLGTGQNEKLFF
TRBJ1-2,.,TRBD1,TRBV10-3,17,TGTGCCATCAGTTCCCGCCCGACAGGGGATCGCGGTGACGGCTACACCTTC,CAISSRPTGDRGDGYTF
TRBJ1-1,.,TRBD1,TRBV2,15,TGTGCCAGCAGATCCAGGGGGCAAGGGAACACTGAAGCTTTCTTT,CASRSRGQGNTEAFF
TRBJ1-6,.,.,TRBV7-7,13,TGTGCCAGCAGCTTACTTCTGGGCTCACCCCTCCACTTT,CASSLLLGSPLHF
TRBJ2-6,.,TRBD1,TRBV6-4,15,TGTGCCAGCAGTGACACAGGGGCAGGGGCCAACGTCCTGACTTTC,CASSDTGAGANVLTF
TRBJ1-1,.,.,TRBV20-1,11,TGCATTTGGTCGGGGAACACTGAAGCTTTCTTT,CIWSGNTEAFF
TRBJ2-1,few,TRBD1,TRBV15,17,TGTGCCACCAGCGGCCTGGACAGGGGGTTGGCCTACAATGAGCAGTTCTTC,CATSGLDRGLAYNEQFF
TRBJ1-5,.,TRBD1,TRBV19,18,TGTGCCAGTAGCGCACACCCAGGGGGCCCGGATAGCAATCAGCCCCAGCATTTT,CASSAHPGGPDSNQPQHF
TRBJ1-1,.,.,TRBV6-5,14,TGTGCCAGCAGAACCGGGGAGGTTCGGACTGAAGCTTTCTTT,CASRTGEVRTEAFF
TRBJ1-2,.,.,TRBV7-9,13,TGTGCCAGCAGCTTATCCGATATTTATGGCTACACCTTC,CASSLSDIYGYTF
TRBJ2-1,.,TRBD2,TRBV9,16,TGTGCCAGCAGCACCCTCTCCGGACTAGCGGGGGATGAGCAGTTCTTC,CASSTLSGLAGDEQFF
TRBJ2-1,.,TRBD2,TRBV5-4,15,TGTGCCAGCAGCTTGGGTAGCGGGGGATACAATGAGCAGTTCTTC,CASSLGSGGYNEQFF
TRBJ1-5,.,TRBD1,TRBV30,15,TGTGCCTGGAGTGTCGGGACAGGGATTAATCAGCCCCAGCATTTT,CAWSVGTGINQPQHF
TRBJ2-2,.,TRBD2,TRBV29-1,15,TGCAGCGCCCGCCTAGCGGGGGGGCCGGGCGGGGAGCTGTTTTTT,CSARLAGGPGGELFF
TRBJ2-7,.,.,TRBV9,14,TGTGCCAGCAGCAAAGGGGGGCTCTTCTACGAGCAGTACTTC,CASSKGGLFYEQYF
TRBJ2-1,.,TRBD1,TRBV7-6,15,TGTGCCAGCAGCTTAGAGGGACAGGGAAGGGGTGAGCAGTTCTTC,CASSLEGQGRGEQFF
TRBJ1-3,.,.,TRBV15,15,TGTGCCACCAGCAGAGAGCAAATATCTGGAAACACCATATATTTT,CATSREQISGNTIYF
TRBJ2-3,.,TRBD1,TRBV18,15,TGTGCCAGCTCACCACCGGGACAGGCATCAGATACGCAGTATTTT,CASSPPGQASDTQYF
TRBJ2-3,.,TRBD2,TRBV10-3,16,TGTGCCATCAGTGATGGGACTAGCGGGGGCACAGATACGCAGTATTTT,CAISDGTSGGTDTQYF
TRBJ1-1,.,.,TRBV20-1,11,TGCAGTGCTAGCCGGAACACTGAAGCTTTCTTT,CSASRNTEAFF
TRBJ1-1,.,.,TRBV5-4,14,TGTGCCAGCAGCCCCCAGTACCGGGACACTGAAGCTTTCTTT,CASSPQYRDTEAFF
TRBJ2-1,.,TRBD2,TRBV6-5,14,TGTGCCAGCGGAGGCGGGGGGGCCCTCAATGAGCAGTTCTTC,CASGGGGALNEQFF
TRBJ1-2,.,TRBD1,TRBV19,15,TGTGCCAGTCACCGGGACAGGGTTCGGGACTATGGCTACACCTTC,CASHRDRVRDYGYTF
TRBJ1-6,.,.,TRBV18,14,TGTGCCAGCTCACCTGCGGGTTATAATTCACCCCTCCACTTT,CASSPAGYNSPLHF
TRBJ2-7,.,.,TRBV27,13,TGTGCCAGCAGCCCCCGGGTCTATTACGAGCAGTACTTC,CASSPRVYYEQYF
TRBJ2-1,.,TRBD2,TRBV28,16,TGTGCCAGCGGACTAGCGGGGGGGCGTTCGTACAATGAGCAGTTCTTC,CASGLAGGRSYNEQFF
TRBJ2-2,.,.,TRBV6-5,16,TGTGCCAGCAGCTACGTAGGCAGGGGGGGGACCGGGGAGCTGTTTTTT,CASSYVGRGGTGELFF
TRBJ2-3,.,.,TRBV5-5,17,TGTGCCAGCAGCTGGGGGCCCGCTGGCGGGGGAACAGATACGCAGTATTTT,CASSWGPAGGGTDTQYF
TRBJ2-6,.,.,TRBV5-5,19,TGTGCCAGCAGCCCCTACCTCTACGGATCGAGCTCTGGGGCCAACGTCCTGACTTTC,CASSPYLYGSSSGANVLTF
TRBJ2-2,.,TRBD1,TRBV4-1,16,TGCGCCAGCAGCAAGACAGGGTTCAAGGACACCGGGGAGCTGTTTTTT,CASSKTGFKDTGELFF
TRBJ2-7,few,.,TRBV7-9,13,TGTGCCAGCAGCTTAGACCCCAGGGGCGAGCAGTACTTC,CASSLDPRGEQYF
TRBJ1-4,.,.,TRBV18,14,TGTGCCAGCTCACCCGGGACACCAAATGAAAAACTGTTTTTT,CASSPGTPNEKLFF
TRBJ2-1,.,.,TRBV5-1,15,TGCGCCAGCAGCTTGGCCCGGATAGAATGGGATGAGCAGTTCTTC,CASSLARIEWDEQFF
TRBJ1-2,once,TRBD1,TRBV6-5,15,TGTGCCAGCAGTGGTCGGGACAGAACCGCCTATGGCTACACCTTC,CASSGRDRTAYGYTF
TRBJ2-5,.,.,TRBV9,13,TGTGCCAGCAGCGTACTAGTATCAGAGACCCAGTACTTC,CASSVLVSETQYF
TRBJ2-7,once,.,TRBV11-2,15,TGTGCCAGCAGCTTTAGCTTCCTTCCAACCTACGAGCAGTACTTC,CASSFSFLPTYEQYF
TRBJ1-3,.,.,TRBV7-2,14,TGTGCCAGCAGCTATCTGTTCTCTGGAAACACCATATATTTT,CASSYLFSGNTIYF
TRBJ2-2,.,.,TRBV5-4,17,TGTGCCAGCAGCTCCGTAGAGCGTAGGGGGAGGTCCGGGGAGCTGTTTTTT,CASSSVERRGRSGELFF
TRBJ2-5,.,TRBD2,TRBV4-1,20,TGCGCCAGCAGCCCAAACTTACTAGGACTAGCGGGGGGGCCCGGCGAGACCCAGTACTTC,CASSPNLLGLAGGPGETQYF
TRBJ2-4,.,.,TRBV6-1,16,TGTGCCAGCAGTGAAGTTCGGGGCATCGCCAAAAACATTCAGTACTTC,CASSEVRGIAKNIQYF
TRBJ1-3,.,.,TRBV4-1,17,TGCGCCAGCAGCCAGACGGAAAGGACAGTCTCTGGAAACACCATATATTTT,CASSQTERTVSGNTIYF
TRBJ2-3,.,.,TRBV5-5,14,TGTGCCAGCAGCTTGACAGGAGTTGGGGATACGCAGTATTTT,CASSLTGVGDTQYF
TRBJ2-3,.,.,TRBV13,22,TGTGCCAGCAGCTTAGGGCTTACCTTTCCCAGTTTATCGATCTCTAGCACAGATACGCAGTATTTT,CASSLGLTFPSLSISSTDTQYF
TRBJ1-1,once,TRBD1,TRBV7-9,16,TGTGCCAGCGCCCCAGGGGGAGGAGGGACAGGGGCTGAAGCTTTCTTT,CASAPGGGGTGAEAFF
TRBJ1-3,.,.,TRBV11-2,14,TGTGCCAGCAGCTCCTCCCTAACTGGAAACACCATATATTTT,CASSSSLTGNTIYF
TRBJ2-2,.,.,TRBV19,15,TGTGCCAGTAGTATTCAGGCGGAGAACACCGGGGAGCTGTTTTTT,CASSIQAENTGELFF
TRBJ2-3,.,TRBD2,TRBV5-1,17,TGCGCCAGCAGCACCACTAGCGGGGCAATCAACACAGATACGCAGTATTTT,CASSTTSGAINTDTQYF
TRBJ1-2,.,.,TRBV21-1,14,TGTGCCAGCCATTCGACAGGGGCCGACTATGGCTACACCTTC,CASHSTGADYGYTF
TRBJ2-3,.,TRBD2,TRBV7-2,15,TGTGCCAGCAGCTTATACGGACTAGCGGCAGATACGCAGTATTTT,CASSLYGLAADTQYF
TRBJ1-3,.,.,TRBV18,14,TGTGCCAGCTCAGTAGGAAACTCTGGAAACACCATATATTTT,CASSVGNSGNTIYF
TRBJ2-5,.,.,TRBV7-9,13,TGTGCCAGCAGCTTAAGTTCCGGGGAGACCCAGTACTTC,CASSLSSGETQYF